A single T cell receptor (beta chain) is shown here with its context. Amplification of TCR alpha and beta CDR3 regions from RNA used iRepertoire nested multiplex PCR. Via MiXCR, TCRdb re-called the multiplex PCR reads, giving one row per CDR3 protein. Here the sample spans approximately 40,000 distinct CDR3 sequences, around 22% being singletons. These data come from a study of glioma-infiltrating T cells. This CDR3 has 15 residues. Germline CDR1 is MNHEY and CDR2 is SMNVEV (reference sequence). V shed 2 bases, J shed 8 bases, and the junction held 7 bases outside the gene matches. This chain links TRBV27 with TRBJ2-1; 9 bases map to TRBD2. The specimen sequenced was glioma tissue, nonneoplastic brain tissue, or PBMCs (not recorded which). The receptor was derived from a human donor with low-grade glioma or glioblastoma, undergoing nonglioma brain surgery, or in good health (not recorded which). Here the CDR3 reads CASSLLAGNVDEQFF. CDR3 sequence (DNA): TGTGCCAGCAGTTTACTAGCGGGGAACGTGGATGAGCAGTTCTTC.